These 3 T cell receptor beta chains were all obtained from the same sample, sequenced in a study of blood T cell repertoires in COVID-19. The repertoire was sequenced with immunoSEQ multiplex PCR; TCRdb's copy has only in-frame clones and lacks some. Of 200,000 to 250,000 clones listed, approximately 88% are singletons. The sequenced sample consisted of PBMCs or T cells enriched from blood (not recorded which). These receptors all stem from a woman in her 30s who had been exposed to COVID-19.

V gene TRBV2 combines with J gene TRBJ1-5, with D maybe TRBD1 (5 bases). CDR3 length: 18 residues. Germline V gene data show CDR1 as SNHLY and CDR2 as FYNNEI. Trimming shortened V by 7 bases and J by 2 bases, and 24 bases separated the two germline ends. In nucleotides, the CDR3 is TGTGCCAGCAATCCCGGCGGGGGGTCGGGGTTAGGCAATCAGCCCCAGCATTTT. This sequence encodes CASNPGGGSGLGNQPQHF. Complete variable domain (other parts from reference TRBV2 and TRBJ1-5): EPEVTQTPSHQVTQMGQEVILRCVPISNHLYFYWYRQILGQKVEFLVSFYNNEISEKSEIFDDQFSVERPDGSNFTLKIRSTKLEDSAMYFCASNPGGGSGLGNQPQHFGDGTRLSIL.

This chain links TRBV21-1 with TRBJ2-2; whether TRBD2, the table's D call, matches the DNA was not checked. TRBV21-1 corresponds to a pseudogene. CDR3 size: 19 residues. CDR3 residues: CASSKAKFGQGLDIGELFF. The CDR3 DNA is TGTGCCAGCAGCAAAGCGAAATTTGGGCAGGGACTAGATATCGGGGAGCTGTTTTTT.

This clone was observed once. CDR3 DNA sequence: TGTGCCAGCAGTCGCGCAGGGCTTGGCTACACCTTC. It encodes CASSRAGLGYTF. The chain has TRBV6-5 and TRBJ1-2, with D perhaps matching TRBD1 (5 bases). From germline, CDR1 is MNHEY and CDR2 SVGAGI. Trimming stripped 5 bases from V and 7 bases from J, with 11 bases between. The length of the CDR3 is 12 residues.